This TCR beta chain was identified in a study of Graves' ophthalmopathy and Graves' hyperthyroidism. V was shortened by 8 bases and J by 7 bases, with 8 bases between the two germline ends. This CDR3 contains 11 residues. Transcripts of RNA were the source for amplifying TCR beta CDR3 regions. After a first-round RT-PCR with HTBI primers, a second-round multiplex PCR was run. MiXCR, applied by TCRdb to the multiplex PCR reads, yields one record per CDR3 protein. Of some 520,000 distinct CDR3 sequences listed, roughly 14% were seen once; the top ten hold roughly 9.8%. A volume of 8.5 to 10 ml of fresh peripheral blood supplied the PBMCs. This clonotype was detected ten times or more.

The sequenced sample consisted of blood. This rearrangement joins TRBV12-3 or TRBV12-4 to TRBJ1-4; D unclear. This TCR derives from a woman in her 30s with Graves' ophthalmopathy. The CDR3 reads CASSFGEKLFF. In DNA form, the CDR3 reads TGTGCCAGCTCCTTTGGTGAAAAACTGTTTTTT.